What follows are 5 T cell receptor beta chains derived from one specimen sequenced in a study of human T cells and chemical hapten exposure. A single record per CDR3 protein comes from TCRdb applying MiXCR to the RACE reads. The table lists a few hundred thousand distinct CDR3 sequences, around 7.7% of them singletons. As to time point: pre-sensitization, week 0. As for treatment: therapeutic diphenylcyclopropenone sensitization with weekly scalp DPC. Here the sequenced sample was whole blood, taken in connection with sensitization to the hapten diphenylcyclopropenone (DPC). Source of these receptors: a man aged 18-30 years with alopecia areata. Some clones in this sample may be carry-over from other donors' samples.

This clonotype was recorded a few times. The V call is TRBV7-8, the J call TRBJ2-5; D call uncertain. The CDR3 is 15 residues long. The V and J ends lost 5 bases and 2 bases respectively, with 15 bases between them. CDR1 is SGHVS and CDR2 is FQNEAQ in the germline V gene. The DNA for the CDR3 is TGTGCCAGCAGCCCCACCTTTGGGCCACAAGAGACCCAGTACTTC. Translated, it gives CASSPTFGPQETQYF.

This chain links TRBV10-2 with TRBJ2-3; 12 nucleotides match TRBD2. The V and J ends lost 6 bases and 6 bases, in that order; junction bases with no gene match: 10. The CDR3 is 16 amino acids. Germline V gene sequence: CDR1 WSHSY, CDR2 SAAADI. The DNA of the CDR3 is TGCGCCAGCAGGAGAAGACTAGCGGGGGACTTCGATACGCAGTATTTT. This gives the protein CASRRRLAGDFDTQYF.

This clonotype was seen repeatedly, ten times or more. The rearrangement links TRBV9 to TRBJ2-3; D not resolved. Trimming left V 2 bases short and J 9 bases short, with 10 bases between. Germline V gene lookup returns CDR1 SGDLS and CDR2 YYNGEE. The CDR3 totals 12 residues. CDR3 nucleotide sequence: TGTGCCAGCAGCGTCGACCCTGCCACGCAGTATTTT. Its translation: CASSVDPATQYF.

CDR3 protein: CASRRQGNTIYF. In DNA form, the CDR3 reads TGTGCCAGCAGAAGACAGGGGAACACCATATATTTT. The V call is TRBV6-2 or TRBV6-3, the J call TRBJ1-3, with 8 positions matching TRBD1. The CDR3 is made up of 12 amino acids. J gave up 7 bases and V 6 bases, and 2 bases lay outside the gene matches. CDR1 is MNHEY, CDR2 SVGEGT, per germline.

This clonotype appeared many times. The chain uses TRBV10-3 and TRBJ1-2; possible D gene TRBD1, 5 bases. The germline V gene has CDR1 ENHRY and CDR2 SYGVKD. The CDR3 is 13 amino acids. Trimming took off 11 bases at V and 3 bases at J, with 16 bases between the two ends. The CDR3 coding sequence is TGTGCCGCTGGCGTCCAGGGTCACTATGGCTACACCTTC. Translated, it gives CAAGVQGHYGYTF.